This T cell receptor (beta chain) originates from a study of beta chain features in type 1 diabetes. Study-level information: No age, gender or cell yield differences were seen between patients and healthy donors.

There are 18 residues in the CDR3. V dropped 4 bases and J dropped 0 bases, with 16 bases sitting between them. The germline CDR1 and CDR2 sequences are SNHLY and FYNNEI. General study results and limits: In patients and controls equally, PCR might favor templates that are shorter. In type 1 diabetes patients, VDJ junctions had fewer insertions; deletions at these junctions were more frequent.

One heparinised blood draw averaging around 0.12 L was given by each donor. This clone occurred a few times. The antigen remains undetermined. Expressed TCRB transcripts got sequenced, as all isolated RNA was reverse transcribed. Method: immunoSEQ multiplex PCR; TCRdb's copy keeps in-frame clones and lacks some. The table shows some 220,000 clones, with roughly 10% occurring only once. This receptor was identified in a man aged 18 to 30 in good health. Specimen: central memory CD4+ T cells from blood. This chain connects TRBV2 to TRBJ2-6, with D possibly being TRBD1 (6 bases). The CDR3 DNA sequence: TGTGCCAGCAGTGGAGAACCGGGACACTCCTCTGGGGCCAACGTCCTGACTTTC. Translating it yields CASSGEPGHSSGANVLTF.